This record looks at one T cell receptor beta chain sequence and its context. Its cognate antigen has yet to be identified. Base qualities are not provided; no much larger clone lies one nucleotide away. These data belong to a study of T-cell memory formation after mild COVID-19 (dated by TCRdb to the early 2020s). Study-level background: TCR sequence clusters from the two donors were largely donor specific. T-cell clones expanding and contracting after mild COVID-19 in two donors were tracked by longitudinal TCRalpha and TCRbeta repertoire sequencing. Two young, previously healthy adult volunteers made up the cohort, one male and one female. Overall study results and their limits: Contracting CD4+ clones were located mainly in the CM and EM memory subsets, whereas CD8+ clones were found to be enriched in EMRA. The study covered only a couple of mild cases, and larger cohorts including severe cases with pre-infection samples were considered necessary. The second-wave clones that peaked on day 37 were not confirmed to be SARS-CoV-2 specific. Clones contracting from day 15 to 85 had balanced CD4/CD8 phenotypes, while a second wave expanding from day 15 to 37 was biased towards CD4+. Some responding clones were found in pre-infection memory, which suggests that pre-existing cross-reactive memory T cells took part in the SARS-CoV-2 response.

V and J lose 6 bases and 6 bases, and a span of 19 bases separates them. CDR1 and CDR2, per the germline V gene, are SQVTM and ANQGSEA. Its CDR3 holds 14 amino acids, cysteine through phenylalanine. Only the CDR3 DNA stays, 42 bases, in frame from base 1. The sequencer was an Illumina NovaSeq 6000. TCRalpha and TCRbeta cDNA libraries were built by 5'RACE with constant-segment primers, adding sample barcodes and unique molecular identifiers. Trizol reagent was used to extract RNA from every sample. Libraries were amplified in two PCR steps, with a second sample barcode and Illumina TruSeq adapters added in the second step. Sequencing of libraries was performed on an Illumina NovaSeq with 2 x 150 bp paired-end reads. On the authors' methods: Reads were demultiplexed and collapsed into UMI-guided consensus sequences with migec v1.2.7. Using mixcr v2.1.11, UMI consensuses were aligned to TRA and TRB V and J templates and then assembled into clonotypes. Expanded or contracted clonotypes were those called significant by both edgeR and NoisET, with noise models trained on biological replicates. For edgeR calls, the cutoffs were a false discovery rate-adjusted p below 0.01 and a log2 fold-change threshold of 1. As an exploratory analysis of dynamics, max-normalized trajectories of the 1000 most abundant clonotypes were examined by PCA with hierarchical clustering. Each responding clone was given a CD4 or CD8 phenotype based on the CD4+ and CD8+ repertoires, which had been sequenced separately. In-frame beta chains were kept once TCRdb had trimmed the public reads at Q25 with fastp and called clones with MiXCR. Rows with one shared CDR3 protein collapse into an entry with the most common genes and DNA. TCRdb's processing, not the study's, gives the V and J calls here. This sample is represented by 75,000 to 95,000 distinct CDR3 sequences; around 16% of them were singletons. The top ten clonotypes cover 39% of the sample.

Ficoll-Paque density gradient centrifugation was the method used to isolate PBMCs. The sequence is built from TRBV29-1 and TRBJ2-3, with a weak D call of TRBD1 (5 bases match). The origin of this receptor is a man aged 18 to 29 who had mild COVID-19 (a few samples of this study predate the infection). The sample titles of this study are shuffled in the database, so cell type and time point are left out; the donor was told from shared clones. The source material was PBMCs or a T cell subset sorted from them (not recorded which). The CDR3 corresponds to CSVREGESLDTQYF. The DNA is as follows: TGCAGCGTCCGAGAAGGGGAATCATTGGATACGCAGTATTTT.